The subject of this entry is one T cell receptor (beta chain). CDR3 size: 14 residues. V dropped 5 bases and J dropped 3; count of bases not matched to a gene: 7. Germline assignment: CDR1 SGHTA and CDR2 FQGNSA. This entry comes from a study of cytomegalovirus exposure and HLA in healthy donors. Generated by immunoSEQ multiplex PCR, the TCRdb table keeps only in-frame clones and is missing some. The repertoire holds more than 85,000 clones, with over 75% as singletons. The sample was PBMCs. This sequence originates from a woman aged 25 to 39 in good health and CMV-seropositive. The V gene is TRBV7-2, the J gene TRBJ2-7, with TRBD2 matching over 7 bases. CDR3 in DNA: TGTGCCAGCAGCCCCTCCGCGGGGGTCTACGAGCAGTACTTC. Amino acids: CASSPSAGVYEQYF.